These 4 T cell receptor beta chains share one sample of origin, sequenced in a study of cytomegalovirus exposure and HLA in healthy donors. Sequenced by immunoSEQ multiplex PCR; TCRdb stores in-frame clones only, minus some. The profile shows around 180,000 clones, roughly 84% of them singletons. Sequencing was performed on PBMCs. Receptors were obtained from a man younger than 35 in good health and CMV-seropositive.

The gene calls are TRBV20-1 and TRBJ2-1, with D uncertain. Germline V gene lookup returns CDR1 DFQATT and CDR2 SNEGSKA (reference sequence). The CDR3 loop spans 11 amino acids. Trimming pared 5 bases from V and 7 bases from J, leaving 9 bases between. This CDR3 is CSAPLLNEQFF. CDR3 nucleotide sequence: TGCAGTGCTCCTCTCTTGAATGAGCAGTTCTTC.

The rearrangement joins TRBV30 to TRBJ2-2; 7 bases are a match to TRBD2. This CDR3 has 14 amino acids. J was trimmed by 4 bases and V by 5 bases; bases with no gene match: 7. CDR1 GTSNPN and CDR2 SVGIG come from the germline V gene (reference sequence). CDR3 coding DNA: TGTGCCTGGGGTGGACTAGTAGGCACCGGGGAGCTGTTTTTT. Translation: CAWGGLVGTGELFF.

J is TRBJ2-1 and V is TRBV9; 8 bases agree with TRBD2. The junction had 15 bases not matched to a gene; V was cut back by 3 bases and J by 1 base. The germline CDR1 and CDR2 sequences are SGDLS and YYNGEE. The CDR3 is 19 residues long. The CDR3: CASSARGGLAASSYNEQFF. The CDR3 region has the DNA TGTGCCAGCAGCGCCCGGGGGGGTCTAGCGGCTTCTTCCTACAATGAGCAGTTCTTC.

The chain has TRBV20-1 and TRBJ1-1; D might be TRBD1 (6 bases). This CDR3 has 11 residues. Trimming removed 7 bases from V and 5 bases from J, with 11 bases in between. Germline V gene sequence: CDR1 DFQATT, CDR2 SNEGSKA (reference sequence). Here the CDR3 reads CSVGAGTEAFF. The CDR3 nucleotides are TGCAGTGTGGGGGCTGGAACTGAAGCTTTCTTT.